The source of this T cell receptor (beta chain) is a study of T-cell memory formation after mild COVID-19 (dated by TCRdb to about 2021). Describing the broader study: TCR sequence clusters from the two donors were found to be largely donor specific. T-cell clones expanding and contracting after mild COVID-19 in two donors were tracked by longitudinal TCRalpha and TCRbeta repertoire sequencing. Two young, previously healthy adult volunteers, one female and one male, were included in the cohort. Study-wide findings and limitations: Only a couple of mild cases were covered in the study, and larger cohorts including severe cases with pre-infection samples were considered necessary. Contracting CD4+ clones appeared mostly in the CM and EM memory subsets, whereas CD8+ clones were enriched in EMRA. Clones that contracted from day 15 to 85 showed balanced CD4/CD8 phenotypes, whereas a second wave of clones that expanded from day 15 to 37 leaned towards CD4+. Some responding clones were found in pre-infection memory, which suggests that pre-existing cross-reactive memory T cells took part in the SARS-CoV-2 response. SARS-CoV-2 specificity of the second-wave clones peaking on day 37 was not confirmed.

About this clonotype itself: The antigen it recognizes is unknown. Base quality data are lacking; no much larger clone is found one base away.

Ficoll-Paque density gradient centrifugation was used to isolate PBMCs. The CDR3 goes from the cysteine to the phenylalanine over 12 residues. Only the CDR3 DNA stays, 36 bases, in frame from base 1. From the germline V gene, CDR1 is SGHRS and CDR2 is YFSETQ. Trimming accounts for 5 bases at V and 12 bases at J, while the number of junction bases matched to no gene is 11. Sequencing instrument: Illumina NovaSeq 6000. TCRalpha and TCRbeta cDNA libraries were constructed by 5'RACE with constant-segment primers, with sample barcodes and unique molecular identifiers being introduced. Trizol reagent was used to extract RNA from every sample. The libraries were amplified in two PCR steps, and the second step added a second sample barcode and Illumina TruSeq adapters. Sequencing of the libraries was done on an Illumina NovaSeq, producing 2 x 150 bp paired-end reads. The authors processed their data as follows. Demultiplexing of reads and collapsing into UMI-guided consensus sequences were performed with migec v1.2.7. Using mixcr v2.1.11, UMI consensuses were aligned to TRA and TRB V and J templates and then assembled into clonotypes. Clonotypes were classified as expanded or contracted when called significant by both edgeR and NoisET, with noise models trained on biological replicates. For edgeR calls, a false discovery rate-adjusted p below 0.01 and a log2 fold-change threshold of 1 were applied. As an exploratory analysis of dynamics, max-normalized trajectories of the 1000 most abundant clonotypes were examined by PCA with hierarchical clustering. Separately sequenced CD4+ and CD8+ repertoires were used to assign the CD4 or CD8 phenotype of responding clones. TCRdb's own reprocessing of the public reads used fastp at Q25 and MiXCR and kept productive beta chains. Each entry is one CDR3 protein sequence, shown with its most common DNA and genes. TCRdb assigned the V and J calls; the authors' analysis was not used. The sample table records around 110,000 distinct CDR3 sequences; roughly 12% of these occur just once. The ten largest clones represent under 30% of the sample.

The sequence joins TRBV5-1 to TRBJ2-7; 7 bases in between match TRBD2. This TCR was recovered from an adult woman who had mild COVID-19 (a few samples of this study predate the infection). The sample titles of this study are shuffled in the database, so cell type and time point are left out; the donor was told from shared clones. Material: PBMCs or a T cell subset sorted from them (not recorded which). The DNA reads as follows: TGCGCCAGCAGTTTTGGGGGGGAGGACCCGTACTTC. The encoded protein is CASSFGGEDPYF.